One sample yielded the 21 T cell receptor beta chains listed below, sequenced in a study of patients and donors after allogeneic stem cell transplantation (dated by TCRdb to about 2020). Library preparation was by RT-PCR. Instrument on record: NextSeq 550. TCRdb reprocessing: public reads trimmed at Q25 with fastp, clones called with MiXCR, in-frame beta chains kept. All rows with the same CDR3 protein become a single entry with the most common DNA and genes. The sample contains about 160,000 distinct CDR3 sequences, roughly 31% of them found a single time. Roughly 3.2% of the sample is held by the ten biggest clonotypes. Sequencing was done on a sample of blood, either unsorted or a sorted T cell fraction (not recorded which). Every receptor here comes from a human donor who was either an allogeneic HSCT recipient or a stem cell or donor lymphocyte infusion donor (not recorded which). It is not recorded whose cells these are; they may come from a transplant donor.

The CDR3 is CASSHLPGLAGVDTQYF. The CDR3, as DNA: TGTGCCAGCAGTCACCTCCCGGGACTAGCGGGAGTAGATACGCAGTATTTT. The J gene is TRBJ2-3, the V gene TRBV6-2 or TRBV6-3; 14 nucleotides line up with TRBD2. The length of the CDR3 is 17 residues. From germline, CDR1 is MNHEY and CDR2 SVGEGT. V gave up 5 bases and J gave up 5 bases; unmatched junction bases: 9.

The CDR3 region is CASSGHFSEEQYF. The CDR3 coding sequence is TGTGCCAGCTCGGGACACTTCTCGGAGGAGCAGTACTTC. This chain connects TRBV2 to TRBJ2-7; tentatively, D is TRBD1 (6 bases). The CDR3 has 13 amino acids. Germline lookup yields CDR1 SNHLY and CDR2 FYNNEI. Trimming stripped 8 bases from V and 7 bases from J, with 18 bases between.

This clonotype was observed at least ten times. The chain is built from TRBV7-8 and TRBJ1-1; 8 bases are shared with TRBD1. V lost 4 bases and J lost 3; bases outside the gene matches: 1. Germline V CDR1 and CDR2: SGHVS, FQNEAQ. This CDR3 contains 13 residues. CDR3 region: CASSSDRDTEAFF. The CDR3 region has the DNA TGTGCCAGCAGCTCGGACAGGGACACTGAAGCTTTCTTT.

The gene calls are TRBV21-1 and TRBJ1-5; the table calls TRBD1, which could not be checked here. TRBV21-1 is a pseudogene locus. The CDR3 spans 20 residues. The CDR3 is CASSNPSETGVPYSNQPQHF. CDR3 sequence (DNA): TGTGCCAGCAGCAACCCCTCCGAGACAGGGGTCCCATATAGCAATCAGCCCCAGCATTTT.

This clonotype has only a few counts. The chain uses TRBV28 and TRBJ1-3; maybe TRBD1 (5 bases). Germline V gene data show CDR1 as MDHEN and CDR2 as SYDVKM. This CDR3 region has 15 residues. Trimming took off 3 bases at V and 0 bases at J, with 9 bases between the two ends. Here the CDR3 reads CASSFDRYSGNTIYF. The CDR3 bases are TGTGCCAGCAGTTTTGACAGATACTCTGGAAACACCATATATTTT.

J is TRBJ2-3 and V is TRBV20-1, with no clear D. The germline gives CDR1 DFQATT, CDR2 SNEGSKA (reference sequence). Trimming cost V 1 base and J 4 bases, with 3 bases left between them. This CDR3 has 11 residues. Written as DNA, the CDR3 is TGCAGTGCTAGAGGGCCAGATACGCAGTATTTT. Its translation: CSARGPDTQYF.

The chain links TRBV7-8 to TRBJ2-7; the D gene could be TRBD1 or TRBD2 (5 bases each). CDR3 size: 15 residues. Germline-derived CDR1 and CDR2 are SGHVS and FQNEAQ. Trimming shortened V by 4 bases and J by 1 base, and 14 bases separated the two germline ends. The chain's CDR3 is CASSSIGTDSYEQYF. CDR3 nucleotide sequence: TGTGCCAGCAGCTCTATCGGGACGGATTCCTACGAGCAGTACTTC.

The sample holds a few counts of this clonotype. This chain connects TRBV4-2 to TRBJ2-7; TRBD2 matches at 9 bases. V lost 0 bases to trimming and J lost 5 bases; unmatched junction nucleotides: 23. The germline V gene has CDR1 LGHNA and CDR2 YNFKEQ. The CDR3 has 21 residues. In nucleotides, the CDR3 is TGTGCCAGCAGCCAAGATTATTCCGTTACAGGCGTTCCGGGACTAGCTCACGAGCAGTACTTC. Its protein product is CASSQDYSVTGVPGLAHEQYF.

This clonotype has a handful of counts. The CDR3 spells CSVDGTVGGTTDTQYF. The CDR3 DNA sequence: TGCAGCGTTGACGGGACCGTCGGAGGGACCACAGATACGCAGTATTTT. The chain has TRBV29-1 and TRBJ2-3; a weak D match, TRBD2 (6 bases). The CDR3 totals 16 residues. Germline V gene lookup returns CDR1 SQVTM and CDR2 ANQGSEA. V was shortened by 3 bases and J by 2 bases, with 18 bases between the two germline ends.

V gene TRBV2 combines with J gene TRBJ2-1; D is possibly TRBD1 (6 bases). This CDR3 has 12 amino acids. Germline V gives CDR1 SNHLY, CDR2 FYNNEI. Trimming took 4 bases from V and 10 from J, leaving 11 bases between them. CDR3: CASSVRGGEQFF. The CDR3 DNA is TGTGCCAGCAGTGTGAGAGGGGGAGAGCAGTTCTTC.

This sequence joins TRBV7-2 and TRBJ2-5, with 7 bases identical to TRBD2. The CDR3 loop spans 19 amino acids. Germline-derived CDR1 and CDR2 are SGHTA and FQGNSA. Unmatched junction bases numbered 20, after V lost 5 bases and J lost 2 bases. For the CDR3, the DNA is TGTGCCAGCAGCCCTATATATATCGTGCCTCCGGGAGGACAAGAGACCCAGTACTTC. Its protein is CASSPIYIVPPGGQETQYF.

The V call is TRBV12-3 or TRBV12-4, the J call TRBJ2-5; 9 bases match TRBD1. V was clipped by 2 bases and J by 5 bases; unmatched bases: 6. The CDR3 has 15 amino acids. Here the CDR3 reads CASSLTSGTGETQYF. CDR3 sequence (DNA): TGTGCCAGCAGTTTAACTTCCGGGACAGGGGAGACCCAGTACTTC.

V is TRBV6-5 and J is TRBJ2-7, with 7 bases lining up with TRBD1. Germline CDR1 MNHEY, CDR2 SVGAGI. Trimming cost V 2 bases and J 1 base; bases outside gene matches: 2. CDR3 length: 14 amino acids. In DNA, the CDR3 is TGTGCCAGCAGTTACGGGACAGAGTCCTACGAGCAGTACTTC. Its translation is CASSYGTESYEQYF.

This sequence joins TRBV6-5 and TRBJ1-4; no firm D call. Trimming pared 7 bases from V and 5 bases from J, leaving 14 bases between. CDR3 length equals 14 residues. Germline V gives CDR1 MNHEY, CDR2 SVGAGI. The CDR3 nucleotides are TGTGCCAGCAAGATTCAGCCACAGAATGAAAAACTGTTTTTT. It yields the protein CASKIQPQNEKLFF.

The V gene is TRBV18, the J gene TRBJ2-7; D is perhaps TRBD1 or TRBD2 (6 bases each). The germline gives CDR1 KGHSH, CDR2 LQKENI. Trimming took 2 bases from V and 3 from J, leaving 11 bases between them. The CDR3 loop spans 14 amino acids. The CDR3 spells CASSPWGAGYEQYF. CDR3 bases: TGTGCCAGCTCACCATGGGGGGCTGGCTACGAGCAGTACTTC.

V is TRBV27 and J is TRBJ2-2, with a weak D call TRBD1 (6 bases). The CDR3 contains 16 residues. V dropped 5 bases and J dropped 4 bases, with 17 bases sitting between them. Germline lookup yields CDR1 MNHEY and CDR2 SMNVEV (reference sequence). CDR3 nucleotide sequence: TGTGCCAGCAGTCCATACCAGGGGCGCAGCACCGGGGAGCTGTTTTTT. This encodes CASSPYQGRSTGELFF.

The chain employs TRBV5-1 and TRBJ2-7; 8 bases map to TRBD2. CDR3 length: 15 residues. Per the germline V gene, CDR1 is SGHRS and CDR2 is YFSETQ. Trimming took 0 bases from V and 2 from J; bases not matched to a gene: 4. The CDR3 loop is CASSLAGGDPYEQYF. The CDR3 bases are TGCGCCAGCAGCTTGGCGGGAGGGGATCCCTACGAGCAGTACTTC.

This clonotype was recorded at least ten times. The chain employs TRBV12-3 or TRBV12-4 and TRBJ2-3, with D possibly matching TRBD2 (6 bases). Trimming removed 7 bases at V and 2 bases at J, with 13 bases between. This CDR3 spans 14 amino acids. CDR3 amino acids: CASILSGFTDTQYF. The CDR3 nucleotides are TGTGCCAGCATCCTTAGCGGATTCACAGATACGCAGTATTTT.

The CDR3 DNA follows: TGCAGTGCTAGTTCTAGCGGGAGATGGACCTACAATGAGCAGTTCTTC. This gives the protein CSASSSGRWTYNEQFF. The J gene is TRBJ2-1, the V gene TRBV20-1; the match to TRBD2 covers 10 bases. V shed 3 bases and J 2 bases; nucleotides not matched to a gene: 7. The CDR3 spans 16 residues. Germline loops: CDR1 DFQATT, CDR2 SNEGSKA (reference sequence).

In this sample, this clonotype turned up once. V and J are TRBV4-3 and TRBJ2-5; maybe TRBD2 (6 bases). Trimming stripped 5 bases from V and 4 bases from J, with 17 bases between. Germline values: CDR1 LGHNA, CDR2 YSLEER. The CDR3 consists of 15 residues. The CDR3 here is CASSNNRARGETQYF. CDR3 in DNA: TGCGCCAGCAGCAATAACCGGGCGCGGGGAGAGACCCAGTACTTC.

The V call is TRBV29-1, the J call TRBJ2-1, with no clear D. The germline V and J ends were trimmed by 7 bases and 11 bases, with 21 bases remaining between them. The germline V gene encodes CDR1 SQVTM and CDR2 ANQGSEA. The CDR3 spans 13 residues. The CDR3 is CSAEGTVPDQQFF. CDR3 DNA: TGCAGCGCCGAAGGAACAGTCCCGGATCAGCAGTTCTTC.